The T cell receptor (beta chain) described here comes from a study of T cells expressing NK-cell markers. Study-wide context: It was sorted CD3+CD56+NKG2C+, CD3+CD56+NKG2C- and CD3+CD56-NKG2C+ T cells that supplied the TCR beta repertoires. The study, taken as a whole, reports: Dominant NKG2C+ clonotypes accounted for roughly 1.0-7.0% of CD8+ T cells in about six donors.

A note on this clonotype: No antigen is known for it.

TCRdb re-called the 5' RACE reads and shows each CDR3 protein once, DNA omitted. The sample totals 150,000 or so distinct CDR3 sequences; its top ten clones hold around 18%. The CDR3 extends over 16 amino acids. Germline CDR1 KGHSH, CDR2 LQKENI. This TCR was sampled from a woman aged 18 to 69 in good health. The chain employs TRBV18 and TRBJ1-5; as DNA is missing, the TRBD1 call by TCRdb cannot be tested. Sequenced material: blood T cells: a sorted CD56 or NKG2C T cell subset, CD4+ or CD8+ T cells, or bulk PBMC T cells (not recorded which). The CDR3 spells CASSPSTGGSQQPQHF. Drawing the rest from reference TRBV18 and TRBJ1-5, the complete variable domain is NAGVMQNPRHLVRRRGQEARLRCSPMKGHSHVYWYRQLPEEGLKFMVYLQKENIIDESGMPKERFSAEFPKEGPSILRIQQVVRGDSAAYFCASSPSTGGSQQPQHFGDGTRLSIL.